This TCR beta chain was sequenced in a study of T cell responses to AZD1222 COVID-19 vaccine. Germline V gene sequence: CDR1 LNHNV, CDR2 YYDKDF (reference sequence). V lost 1 base, J lost 2 bases, and 11 bases lay in between. The CDR3 extends over 15 amino acids. Clones were read by immunoSEQ multiplex PCR, and TCRdb kept only the in-frame ones, dropping some. The data show about 160,000 clones, roughly nine tenths seen once. Whole-study results and caveats: Repertoire sampling occurred only after the peak T cell response. Among the donors, most were white British and more were female, and clonal diversity was possibly underestimated. With two AZD1222 doses given, Spike-specific TCR breadth and depth both rose.

In the case of this clone: Its antigen is undetermined.

This chain connects TRBV15 to TRBJ2-5; D unresolved. This material consisted of peripheral blood, taken 28 days after the second AZD1222 dose. The source of this sequence is an adult who received the AZD1222 COVID-19 vaccine. CDR3 in DNA: TGTGCCACCAGCAGAGTTTGGTCAGATCAAGAGACCCAGTACTTC. It encodes CATSRVWSDQETQYF.